The next 8 T cell receptor beta chains were all read from a single sample in a study of T cell clonality in common variable immunodeficiency. For these receptors, no antigen is known. Study-level findings and limits: Reportedly, TCR beta sequences from common variable immunodeficiency showed fewer deletions and N-nucleotide insertions.

Here immunoSEQ multiplex PCR was the method, and the copy in TCRdb shows in-frame clones only, minus some. The sample contains roughly 29,000 clones, none of them singletons. What was sequenced was peripheral blood mononuclear cells. These receptors originate from a human donor with common variable immunodeficiency.

In this sample, this clone turned up many times. The observed sequence ends 3 residues before the CDR3 terminus, with the missing tail filled in from the germline J gene. The chain is built from TRBV11-2 and TRBJ1-1; possible D gene TRBD1, 5 bases. The CDR3 length is 14 residues. The V and J ends lost 5 bases and 1 base respectively, with 11 bases between them. Germline V gene data show CDR1 as SGHAT and CDR2 as FQNNGV. CDR3 sequence reads: CASSAAGQNTEAFF. The part of the CDR3 DNA that was read is TGTGCCAGCAGCGCCGCCGGACAGAACACTGAA.

This clone was seen a few times. The CDR3 end lies 3 residues beyond the end of the read and is filled in from the germline J gene. The chain joins TRBV19 to TRBJ2-7; D perhaps matches TRBD1 (5 bases). Trimming removed 5 bases from V and 2 bases from J, with 13 bases in between. This CDR3 is built from 14 residues. Germline V gene data show CDR1 as LNHDA and CDR2 as SQIVND (reference sequence). The covered CDR3 bases are TGTGCCAGTAGTGCCACTCACAGGACCTACGAG. It specifies CASSATHRTYE. The CDR3 in its entirety is CASSATHRTYEQYF.

For this clone: The read finishes 3 residues shy of the CDR3 end, and the germline J gene is used to complete it. The sample contains more than one DNA sequence encoding this CDR3. V is TRBV20-1 and J is TRBJ2-7; the match to TRBD1 covers 11 bases. In germline, CDR1 is DFQATT, CDR2 SNEGSKA (reference sequence). After removal of 5 bases from V and 5 bases from J, the junction contained 8 bases not matched to a gene. This CDR3 has 14 amino acids. CDR3 loop: CSAAGQGAQDEQYF. CDR3 DNA, as far as it was read: TGCAGTGCTGCAGGACAGGGGGCGCAGGACGAG.

For this clone: Sequencing ends 3 residues short of the CDR3 end; the germline J gene provides the rest. The chain combines TRBV6-1 with TRBJ1-6; possible D gene TRBD1, 6 bases. The CDR3 runs to 15 residues. The germline CDR1 and CDR2 sequences are MNHNS and SASEGT. Trimming removed 3 bases from V and 6 bases from J, with 12 bases in between. CDR3 sequence: CASSERQAGNSPLHF. The sequenced part of the CDR3 DNA is TGTGCCAGCAGTGAGAGACAGGCGGGTAATTCACCC.

This clone has at least ten counts. The read ends 3 residues shy of where the CDR3 ends; the end is completed using the germline J gene. V is TRBV7-9 and J is TRBJ1-1, with 11 bases fitting TRBD1. Trimming took 2 bases from V and 4 from J; bases not matched to a gene: 3. Per germline, CDR1 SEHNR and CDR2 FQNEAQ (reference sequence). This CDR3 has 15 amino acids. The chain's CDR3 is CASSLWTGGRTEAFF. The CDR3 bases that were read are TGTGCCAGCAGCTTATGGACAGGGGGCCGCACTGAA.

The sample holds a few counts of this clone. Read data end 3 residues before the CDR3 end; the end is taken from the germline J gene. The chain has TRBV2 and TRBJ1-4; D not certain. The V gene's germline CDR1 is SNHLY and CDR2 FYNNEI. V gave up 3 bases and J gave up 6 bases, with 2 bases separating them. There are 11 residues in the CDR3. The DNA read from the CDR3 is TGTGCCAGCAGTGACTATGAAAAA. Protein sequence: CASSDYEK. The whole CDR3 reads CASSDYEKLFF.

In this sample, this clone turned up a few times. The CDR3 goes on 3 residues after the read ends, and that part is filled in from the germline J gene. The chain joins TRBV19 to TRBJ1-5; 8 bases are a match to TRBD1. This CDR3 contains 16 residues. The germline V gene has CDR1 LNHDA and CDR2 SQIVND (reference sequence). V shed 5 bases, J shed 6 bases, and the junction held 12 bases outside the gene matches. CDR3 sequence reads: CASSPLRGQVIQPQHF. CDR3 DNA (partial): TGTGCCAGTAGTCCCCTAAGGGGACAGGTGATTCAGCCC. The whole variable domain, remainder taken from reference TRBV19 and TRBJ1-5, is DGGITQSPKYLFRKEGQNVTLSCEQNLNHDAMYWYRQDPGQGLRLIYYSQIVNDFQKGDIAEGYSVSREKKESFPLTVTSAQKNPTAFYLCASSPLRGQVIQPQHFGDGTRLSIL.

This clone was seen repeatedly, ten times or more. The CDR3 end falls 3 residues outside the read, so it is completed with the germline J gene. The gene calls are TRBV7-8 and TRBJ2-1; 11 bases are shared with TRBD1. The CDR3 covers 16 residues. The germline gives CDR1 SGHVS, CDR2 FQNEAQ. Trimming took 3 bases from V and 4 from J; bases not matched to a gene: 5. The part of the CDR3 DNA that was read is TGTGCCAGCAGCTTGGGGGACAGGGGGGGGTACAATGAG. Translated, it gives CASSLGDRGGYNE. The whole CDR3 region reads CASSLGDRGGYNEQFF.